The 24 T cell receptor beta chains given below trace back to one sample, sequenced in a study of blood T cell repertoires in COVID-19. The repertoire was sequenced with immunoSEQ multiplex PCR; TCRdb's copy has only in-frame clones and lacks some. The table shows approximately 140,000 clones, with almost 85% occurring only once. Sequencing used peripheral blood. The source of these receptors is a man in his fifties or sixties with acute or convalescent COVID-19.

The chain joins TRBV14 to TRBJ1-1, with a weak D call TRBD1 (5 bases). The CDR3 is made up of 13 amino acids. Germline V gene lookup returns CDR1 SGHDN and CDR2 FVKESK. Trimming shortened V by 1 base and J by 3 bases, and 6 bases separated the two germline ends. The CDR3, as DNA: TGTGCCAGCAGCCAAGCAGGGTACACTGAAGCTTTCTTT. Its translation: CASSQAGYTEAFF.

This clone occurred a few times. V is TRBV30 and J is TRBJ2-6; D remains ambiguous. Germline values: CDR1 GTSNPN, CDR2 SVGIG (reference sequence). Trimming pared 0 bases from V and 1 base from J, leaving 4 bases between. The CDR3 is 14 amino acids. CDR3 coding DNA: TGTGCCTGGAGTGTACGGTCTGGGGCCAACGTCCTGACTTTC. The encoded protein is CAWSVRSGANVLTF. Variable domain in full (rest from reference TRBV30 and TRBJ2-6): SQTIHQWPATLVQPVGSPLSLECTVEGTSNPNLYWYRQAAGRGLQLLFYSVGIGQISSEVPQNLSASRPQDRQFILSSKKLLLSDSGFYLCAWSVRSGANVLTFGAGSRLTVL.

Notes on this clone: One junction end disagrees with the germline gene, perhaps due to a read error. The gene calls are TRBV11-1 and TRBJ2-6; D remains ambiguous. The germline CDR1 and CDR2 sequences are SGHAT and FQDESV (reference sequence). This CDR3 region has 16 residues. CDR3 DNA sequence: TGTGCCAGCACCTTAGGAATAAGTAGCGGGGCCAACGTCCTGACTTTC. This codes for CASTLGISSGANVLTF.

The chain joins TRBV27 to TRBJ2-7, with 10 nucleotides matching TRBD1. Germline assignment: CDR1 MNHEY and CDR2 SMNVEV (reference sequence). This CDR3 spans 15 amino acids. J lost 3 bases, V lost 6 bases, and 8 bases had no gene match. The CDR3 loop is CASRPGQGYFYEQYF. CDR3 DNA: TGTGCCAGCAGGCCGGGACAGGGGTATTTCTACGAGCAGTACTTC.

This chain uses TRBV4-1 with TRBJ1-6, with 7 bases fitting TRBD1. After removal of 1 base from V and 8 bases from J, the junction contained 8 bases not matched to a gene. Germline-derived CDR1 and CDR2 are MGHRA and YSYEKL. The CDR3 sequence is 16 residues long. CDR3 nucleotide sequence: TGCGCCAGCAGCCAAGTGGGAGACAGGGCGGATTCACCCCTCCACTTT. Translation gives CASSQVGDRADSPLHF.

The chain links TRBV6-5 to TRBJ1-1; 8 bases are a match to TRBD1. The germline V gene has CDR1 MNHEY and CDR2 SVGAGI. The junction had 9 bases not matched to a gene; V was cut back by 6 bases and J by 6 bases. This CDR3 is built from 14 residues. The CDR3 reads CASRGTGPLSEAFF. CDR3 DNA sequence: TGTGCCAGCAGGGGGACAGGACCTCTTTCTGAAGCTTTCTTT.

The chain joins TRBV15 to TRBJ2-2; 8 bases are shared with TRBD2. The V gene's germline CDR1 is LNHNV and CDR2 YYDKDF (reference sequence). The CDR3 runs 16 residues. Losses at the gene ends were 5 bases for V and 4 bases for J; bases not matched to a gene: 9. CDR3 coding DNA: TGTGCCACCAGCGAGGGTAGCGGGATATTCACCGGGGAGCTGTTTTTT. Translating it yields CATSEGSGIFTGELFF.

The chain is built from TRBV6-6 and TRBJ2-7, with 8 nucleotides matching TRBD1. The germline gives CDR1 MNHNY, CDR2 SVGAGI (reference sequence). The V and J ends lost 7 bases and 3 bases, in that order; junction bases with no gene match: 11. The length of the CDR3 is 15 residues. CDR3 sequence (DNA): TGTGCCAGCAACCCAGGGGGCGCGGGAAGCTACGAGCAGTACTTC. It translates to CASNPGGAGSYEQYF.

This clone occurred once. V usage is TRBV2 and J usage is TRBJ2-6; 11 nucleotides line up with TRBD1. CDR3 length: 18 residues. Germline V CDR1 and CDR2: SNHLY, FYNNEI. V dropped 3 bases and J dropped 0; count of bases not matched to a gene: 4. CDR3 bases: TGTGCCAGCAGTGACCGGACAGGGGGCAGCTCTGGGGCCAACGTCCTGACTTTC. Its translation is CASSDRTGGSSGANVLTF.

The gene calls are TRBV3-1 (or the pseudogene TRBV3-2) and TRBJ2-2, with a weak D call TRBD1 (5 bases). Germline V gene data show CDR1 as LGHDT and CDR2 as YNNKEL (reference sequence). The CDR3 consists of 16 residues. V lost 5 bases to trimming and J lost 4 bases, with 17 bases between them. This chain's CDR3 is CASSFPPRGGTGELFF. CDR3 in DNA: TGTGCCAGCAGCTTTCCGCCTAGGGGTGGCACCGGGGAGCTGTTTTTT.

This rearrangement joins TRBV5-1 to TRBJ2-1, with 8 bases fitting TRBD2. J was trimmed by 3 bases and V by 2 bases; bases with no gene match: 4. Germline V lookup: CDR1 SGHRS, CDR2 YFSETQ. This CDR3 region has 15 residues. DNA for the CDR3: TGCGCCAGCAGCTTAGCGGGAGAGTTCTACAATGAGCAGTTCTTC. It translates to CASSLAGEFYNEQFF. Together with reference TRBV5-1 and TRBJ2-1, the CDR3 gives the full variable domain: KAGVTQTPRYLIKTRGQQVTLSCSPISGHRSVSWYQQTPGQGLQFLFEYFSETQRNKGNFPGRFSGRQFSNSRSEMNVSTLELGDSALYLCASSLAGEFYNEQFFGPGTRLTVL.

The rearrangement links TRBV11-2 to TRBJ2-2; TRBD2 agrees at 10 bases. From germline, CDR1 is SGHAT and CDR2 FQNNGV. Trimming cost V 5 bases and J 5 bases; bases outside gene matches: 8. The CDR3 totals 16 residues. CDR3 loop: CASSAVAGGVTGELFF. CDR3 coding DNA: TGTGCCAGCAGCGCAGTAGCGGGAGGTGTAACCGGGGAGCTGTTTTTT.

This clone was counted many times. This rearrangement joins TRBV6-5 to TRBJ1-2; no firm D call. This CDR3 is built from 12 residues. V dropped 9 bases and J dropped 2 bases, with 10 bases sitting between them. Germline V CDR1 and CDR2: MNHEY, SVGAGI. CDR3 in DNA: TGTGCCAGTACACGCAGAAACTATGGCTACACCTTC. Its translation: CASTRRNYGYTF.

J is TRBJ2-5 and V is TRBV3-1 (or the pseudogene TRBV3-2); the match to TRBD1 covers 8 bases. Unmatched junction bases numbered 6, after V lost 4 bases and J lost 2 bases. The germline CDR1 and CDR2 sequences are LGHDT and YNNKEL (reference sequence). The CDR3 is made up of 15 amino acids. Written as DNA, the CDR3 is TGTGCCAGCAGCCGCGGGCAGGGGGCTCAAGAGACCCAGTACTTC. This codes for CASSRGQGAQETQYF.

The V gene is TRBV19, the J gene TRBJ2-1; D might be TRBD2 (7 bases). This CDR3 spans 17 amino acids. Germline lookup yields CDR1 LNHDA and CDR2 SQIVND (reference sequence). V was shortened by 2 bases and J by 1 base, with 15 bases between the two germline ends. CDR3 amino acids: CASSIRGGSGSYNEQFF. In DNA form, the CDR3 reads TGTGCCAGTAGTATAAGGGGGGGGAGTGGTTCCTACAATGAGCAGTTCTTC.

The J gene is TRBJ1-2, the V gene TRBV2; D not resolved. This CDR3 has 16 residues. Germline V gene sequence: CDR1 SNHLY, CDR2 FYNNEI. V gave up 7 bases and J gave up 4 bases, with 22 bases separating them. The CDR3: CASIFNPTENSYGYTF. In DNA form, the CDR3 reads TGTGCCAGCATTTTCAACCCCACAGAGAACAGCTATGGCTACACCTTC.

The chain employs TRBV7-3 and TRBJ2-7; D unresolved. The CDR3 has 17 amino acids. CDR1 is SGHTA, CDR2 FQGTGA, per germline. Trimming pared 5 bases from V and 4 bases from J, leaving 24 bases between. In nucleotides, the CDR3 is TGTGCCAGCAGCCCGCCGCCGACATTTGTTCGTTGGTACGAGCAGTACTTC. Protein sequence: CASSPPPTFVRWYEQYF.

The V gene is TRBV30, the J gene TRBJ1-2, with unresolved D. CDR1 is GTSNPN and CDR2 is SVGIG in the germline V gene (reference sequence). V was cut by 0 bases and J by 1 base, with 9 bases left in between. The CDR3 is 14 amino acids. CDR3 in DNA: TGTGCCTGGAGTGTTAGTTCCCGTAACTATGGCTACACCTTC. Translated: CAWSVSSRNYGYTF.

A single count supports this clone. The CDR3 spells CASSVSGMTARNTEAFF. CDR3 bases: TGTGCCAGCAGCGTAAGTGGGATGACAGCCCGGAACACTGAAGCTTTCTTT. This chain joins TRBV9 and TRBJ1-1; D perhaps matches TRBD1 (5 bases). Germline V gene lookup returns CDR1 SGDLS and CDR2 YYNGEE. The CDR3 contains 17 residues. With 1 base removed from V and 1 base from J, the gap between germline ends came to 17 bases.

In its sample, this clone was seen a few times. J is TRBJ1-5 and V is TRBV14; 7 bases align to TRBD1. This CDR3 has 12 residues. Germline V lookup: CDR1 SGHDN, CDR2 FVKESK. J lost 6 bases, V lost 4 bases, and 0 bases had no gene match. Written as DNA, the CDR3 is TGTGCCAGCAGCCGACAGGGTCAGCCCCAGCATTTT. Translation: CASSRQGQPQHF.

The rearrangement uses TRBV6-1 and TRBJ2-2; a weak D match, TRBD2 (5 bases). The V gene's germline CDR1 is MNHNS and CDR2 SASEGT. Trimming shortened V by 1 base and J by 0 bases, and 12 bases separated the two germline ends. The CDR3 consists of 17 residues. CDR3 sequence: CASSEGRLAANTGELFF. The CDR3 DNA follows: TGTGCCAGCAGTGAAGGGCGGCTAGCAGCGAACACCGGGGAGCTGTTTTTT.

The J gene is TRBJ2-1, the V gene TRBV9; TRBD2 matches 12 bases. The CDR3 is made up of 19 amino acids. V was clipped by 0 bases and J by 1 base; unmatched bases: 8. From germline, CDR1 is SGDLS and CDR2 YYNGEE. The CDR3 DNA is TGTGCCAGCAGCGTAGGTCCGACTAGCGGGAGCCTATCCTACAATGAGCAGTTCTTC. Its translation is CASSVGPTSGSLSYNEQFF.

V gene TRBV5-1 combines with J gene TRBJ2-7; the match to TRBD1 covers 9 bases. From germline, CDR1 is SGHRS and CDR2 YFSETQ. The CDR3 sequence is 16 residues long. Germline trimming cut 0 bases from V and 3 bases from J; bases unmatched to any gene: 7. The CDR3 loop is CASSLDSQDRGYEQYF. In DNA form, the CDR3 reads TGCGCCAGCAGCTTGGACTCGCAGGACAGGGGCTACGAGCAGTACTTC.

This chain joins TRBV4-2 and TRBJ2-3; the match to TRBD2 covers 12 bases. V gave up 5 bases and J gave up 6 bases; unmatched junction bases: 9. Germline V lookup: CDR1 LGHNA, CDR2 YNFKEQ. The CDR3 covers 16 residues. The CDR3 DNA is TGTGCCAGCAGCTGGAGACTAGCGGGGGACGGGGATACGCAGTATTTT. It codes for CASSWRLAGDGDTQYF.